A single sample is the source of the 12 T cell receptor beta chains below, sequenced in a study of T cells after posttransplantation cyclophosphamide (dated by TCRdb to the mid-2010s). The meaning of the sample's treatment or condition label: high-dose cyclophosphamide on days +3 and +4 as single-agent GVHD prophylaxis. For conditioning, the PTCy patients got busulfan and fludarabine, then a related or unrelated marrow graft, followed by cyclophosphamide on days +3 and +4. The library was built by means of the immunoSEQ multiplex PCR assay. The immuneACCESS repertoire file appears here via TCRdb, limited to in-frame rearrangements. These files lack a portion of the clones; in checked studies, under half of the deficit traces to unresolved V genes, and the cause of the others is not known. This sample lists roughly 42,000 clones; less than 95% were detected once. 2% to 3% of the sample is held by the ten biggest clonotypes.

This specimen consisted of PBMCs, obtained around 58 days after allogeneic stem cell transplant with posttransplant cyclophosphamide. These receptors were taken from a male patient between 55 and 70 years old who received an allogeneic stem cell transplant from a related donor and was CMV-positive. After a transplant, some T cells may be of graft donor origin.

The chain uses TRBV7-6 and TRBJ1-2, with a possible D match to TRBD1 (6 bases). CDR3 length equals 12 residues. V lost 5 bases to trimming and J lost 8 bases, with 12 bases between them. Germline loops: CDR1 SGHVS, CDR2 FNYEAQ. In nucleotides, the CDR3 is TGTGCCAGCAGCCCGACAGGATTCGGCTACACCTTC. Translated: CASSPTGFGYTF.

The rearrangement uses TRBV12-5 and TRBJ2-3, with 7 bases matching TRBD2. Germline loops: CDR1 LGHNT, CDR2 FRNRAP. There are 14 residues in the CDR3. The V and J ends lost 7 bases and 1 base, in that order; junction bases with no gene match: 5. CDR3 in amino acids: CASVNAGGTDTQYF. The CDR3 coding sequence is TGTGCTAGTGTCAATGCGGGGGGCACAGATACGCAGTATTTT. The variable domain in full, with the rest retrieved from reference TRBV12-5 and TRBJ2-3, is DARVTQTPRHKVTEMGQEVTMRCQPILGHNTVFWYRQTMMQGLELLAYFRNRAPLDDSGMPKDRFSAEMPDATLATLKIQPSEPRDSAVYFCASVNAGGTDTQYFGPGTRLTVL.

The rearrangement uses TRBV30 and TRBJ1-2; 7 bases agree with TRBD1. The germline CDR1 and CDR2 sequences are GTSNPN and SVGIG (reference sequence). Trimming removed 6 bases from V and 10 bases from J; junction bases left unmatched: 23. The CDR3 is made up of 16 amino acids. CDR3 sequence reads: CACEARGTAHPGDYTF. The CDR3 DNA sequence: TGTGCCTGCGAGGCGAGGGGGACAGCCCACCCAGGGGACTACACCTTC.

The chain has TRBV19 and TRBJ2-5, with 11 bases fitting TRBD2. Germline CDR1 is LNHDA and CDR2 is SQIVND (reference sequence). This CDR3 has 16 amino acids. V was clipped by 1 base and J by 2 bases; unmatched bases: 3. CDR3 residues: CASSIGTSGGQETQYF. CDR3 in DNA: TGTGCCAGTAGTATAGGAACTAGCGGGGGTCAAGAGACCCAGTACTTC.

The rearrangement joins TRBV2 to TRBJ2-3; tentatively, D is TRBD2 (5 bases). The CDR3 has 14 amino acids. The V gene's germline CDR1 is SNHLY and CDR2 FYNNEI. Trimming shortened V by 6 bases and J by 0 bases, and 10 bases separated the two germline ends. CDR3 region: CASRRTGSTDTQYF. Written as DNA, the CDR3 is TGTGCCAGCAGACGGACGGGGAGCACAGATACGCAGTATTTT.

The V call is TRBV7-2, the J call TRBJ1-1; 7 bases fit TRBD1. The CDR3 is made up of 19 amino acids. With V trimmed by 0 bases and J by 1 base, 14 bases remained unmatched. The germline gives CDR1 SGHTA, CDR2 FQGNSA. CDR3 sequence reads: CASSLAITWGTDENTEAFF. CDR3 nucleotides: TGTGCCAGCAGCTTAGCTATTACGTGGGGGACAGATGAGAACACTGAAGCTTTCTTT.

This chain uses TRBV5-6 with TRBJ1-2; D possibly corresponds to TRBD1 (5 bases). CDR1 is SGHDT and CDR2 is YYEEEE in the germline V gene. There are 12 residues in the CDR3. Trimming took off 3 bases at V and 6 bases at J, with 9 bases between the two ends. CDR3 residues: CASSWGGNGYTF. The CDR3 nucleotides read TGTGCCAGCAGCTGGGGGGGGAATGGCTACACCTTC.

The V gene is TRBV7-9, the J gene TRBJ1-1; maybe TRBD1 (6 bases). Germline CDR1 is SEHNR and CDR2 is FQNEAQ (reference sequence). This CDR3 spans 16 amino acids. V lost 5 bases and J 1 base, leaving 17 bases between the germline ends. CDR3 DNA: TGTGCCAGCAGCGTACAGGGTAAGAGTGCGAACACTGAAGCTTTCTTT. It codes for CASSVQGKSANTEAFF.

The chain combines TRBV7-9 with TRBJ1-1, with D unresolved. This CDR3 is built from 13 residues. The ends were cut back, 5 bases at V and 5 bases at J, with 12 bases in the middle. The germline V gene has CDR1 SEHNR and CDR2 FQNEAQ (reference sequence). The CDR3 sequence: CASSPGWETEAFF. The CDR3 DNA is TGTGCCAGCAGCCCTGGGTGGGAGACTGAAGCTTTCTTT.

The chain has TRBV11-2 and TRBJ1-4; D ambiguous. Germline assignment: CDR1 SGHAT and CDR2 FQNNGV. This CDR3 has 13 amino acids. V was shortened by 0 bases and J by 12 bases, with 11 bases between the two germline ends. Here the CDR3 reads CASSLDRGVELFF. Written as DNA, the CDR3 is TGTGCCAGCAGCTTAGATCGGGGAGTGGAACTGTTTTTT.

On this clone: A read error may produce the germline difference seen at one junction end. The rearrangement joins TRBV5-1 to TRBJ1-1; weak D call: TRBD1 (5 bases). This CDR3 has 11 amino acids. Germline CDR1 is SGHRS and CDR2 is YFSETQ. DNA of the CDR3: TGCGCCGGCAGCCAGGGTGCTGAAGCTTTCTTT. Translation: CAGSQGAEAFF.

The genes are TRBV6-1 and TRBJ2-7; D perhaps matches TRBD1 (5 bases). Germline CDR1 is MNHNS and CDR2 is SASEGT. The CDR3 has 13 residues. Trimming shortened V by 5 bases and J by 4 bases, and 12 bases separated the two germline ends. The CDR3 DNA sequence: TGTGCCAGCAGTCCACAACAGGATTACGAGCAGTACTTC. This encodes CASSPQQDYEQYF.